Below, 6 T cell receptor beta chains from the same sample are listed, as sequenced in a study of Ad26.COV2.S vaccination and SARS-CoV-2 variants. Treatment reported: 15 to 20 received Ad26.COV2.S at low or high dose, single or two shots; roughly five received placebo; per-sample allocation not given. Sampling was done on day 63 after the first vaccine or placebo injection. The protocol was immunoSEQ multiplex PCR, while the TCRdb copy is restricted to in-frame clones and leaves out a portion. The sample has about half a million clones, roughly 87% seen once. This specimen consisted of peripheral blood, obtained in a trial of Ad26.COV2.S vaccine versus placebo. These receptors all come from a person between 18 and 65 years old who received the Ad26.COV2.S COVID-19 vaccine or a placebo.

The chain employs TRBV29-1 and TRBJ2-3; 8 nucleotides align to TRBD1. The CDR3 has 13 residues. The germline CDR1 and CDR2 sequences are SQVTM and ANQGSEA. J lost 6 bases, V lost 4 bases, and 6 bases had no gene match. CDR3 residues: CSVASTGGDTQYF. The DNA of the CDR3 is TGCAGCGTTGCCTCCACAGGGGGGGATACGCAGTATTTT.

This chain uses TRBV9 with TRBJ1-2; 8 positions agree with TRBD1. Per the germline V gene, CDR1 is SGDLS and CDR2 is YYNGEE. V lost 3 bases, J lost 8 bases, and 6 bases stayed unmatched. The CDR3 length is 13 residues. CDR3 nucleotide sequence: TGTGCCAGCAGCGCCTTACAGGGGGAAGGCTACACCTTC. Translation gives CASSALQGEGYTF.

The chain is built from TRBV10-1 and TRBJ2-7, with D perhaps TRBD1 or TRBD2 (5 bases each). Germline CDR1 and CDR2: WNHNN and SYGVQD (reference sequence). This CDR3 spans 16 amino acids. Trimming stripped 4 bases from V and 6 bases from J, with 22 bases between. CDR3 region: CASSGMGREFRSEQYF. Here the CDR3 DNA reads TGCGCCAGCAGTGGGATGGGCAGGGAGTTTCGGAGCGAGCAGTACTTC.

The chain joins TRBV10-3 to TRBJ2-7; D is ambiguous. Trimming cost V 0 bases and J 3 bases, with 6 bases left between them. This CDR3 contains 13 residues. Germline V gene data show CDR1 as ENHRY and CDR2 as SYGVKD. The CDR3 here is CAISESPFYEQYF. CDR3 sequence (DNA): TGTGCCATCAGTGAGTCGCCGTTCTACGAGCAGTACTTC.

This clone was seen just once. Other DNA sequences in the sample encode the same CDR3. V and J are TRBV5-1 and TRBJ2-7; possible D gene TRBD2, 6 bases. This CDR3 has 14 amino acids. V gave up 2 bases and J gave up 0 bases, with 9 bases separating them. The germline V gene encodes CDR1 SGHRS and CDR2 YFSETQ. CDR3 in DNA: TGCGCCAGCAGCTTTGGGGGGTCCTCCTACGAGCAGTACTTC. This encodes CASSFGGSSYEQYF.

This sequence joins TRBV7-9 and TRBJ2-7; no definite D call. Trimming cost V 5 bases and J 9 bases, with 14 bases left between them. The germline V gene has CDR1 SEHNR and CDR2 FQNEAQ (reference sequence). This CDR3 contains 12 residues. CDR3 bases: TGTGCCAGCAGCAACGCTCTACTCGGGCAGTACTTC. This encodes CASSNALLGQYF.